Listed here are 9 T cell receptor beta chains from one sample, sequenced in a study of shared clonotypes between healthy human individuals (dated by TCRdb to 2020 to 2021). Libraries were constructed by the immunoSEQ multiplex PCR assay. TCRdb's version of the immuneACCESS table is confined to in-frame rearrangements and falls short of the full clone set. An unresolved V gene accounts for under half of the shortfall where checked; the remainder is of unknown origin. This sample lists 600,000 to 750,000 clones; roughly 87% were detected once. The ten most abundant clones make up 34% of the sample. Sequenced sample: memory CD8+ T cells from PBMCs. Per the publication, the cell subset or site label means: CD45RO+ cells pooled with CCR7-negative TemRA cells. The source of these receptors is a man between 18 and 35 years old in good health. Some clones in this sample may be carry-over from other donors' samples.

The rearrangement joins TRBV4-3 to TRBJ1-5; D gene uncertain. In germline, CDR1 is LGHNA, CDR2 YSLEER. This CDR3 is 14 amino acids long. Deletions cut 5 bases from V and 2 bases from J, with 10 bases between. The CDR3 loop reads CASSSRAGNQPQHF. The CDR3 nucleotides are TGCGCCAGCAGCTCGCGCGCCGGCAATCAGCCCCAGCATTTT.

J is TRBJ2-7 and V is TRBV19; TRBD1 aligns across 9 bases. J lost 7 bases, V lost 5 bases, and 12 bases had no gene match. Per germline, CDR1 LNHDA and CDR2 SQIVND (reference sequence). The CDR3 spans 15 residues. For the CDR3, the DNA is TGTGCCAGTAGTTCCGGACAGGGGCCGGGCAGGGAGCAGTACTTC. Encoded protein: CASSSGQGPGREQYF. Looking up the rest from reference TRBV19 and TRBJ2-7 gives the full variable domain: DGGITQSPKYLFRKEGQNVTLSCEQNLNHDAMYWYRQDPGQGLRLIYYSQIVNDFQKGDIAEGYSVSREKKESFPLTVTSAQKNPTAFYLCASSSGQGPGREQYFGPGTRLTVT.

J is TRBJ1-1 and V is TRBV7-9; D is unresolved. Germline V CDR1 and CDR2: SEHNR, FQNEAQ (reference sequence). V gave up 5 bases and J gave up 7 bases, with 17 bases separating them. The CDR3 has 14 amino acids. The CDR3 bases are TGTGCCAGCAGCCCAATATATCAAAGTGGTGAAGCTTTCTTT. It specifies CASSPIYQSGEAFF.

This chain uses TRBV28 with TRBJ1-2; TRBD1 agrees at 8 bases. The CDR3 contains 14 residues. Looked up from germline, CDR1 is MDHEN and CDR2 is SYDVKM. V was pared by 3 bases and J by 4 bases, with 4 bases of the junction left unmatched. CDR3 sequence reads: CASSFMGTGYGYTF. CDR3 nucleotides: TGTGCCAGCAGTTTTATGGGGACAGGCTATGGCTACACCTTC.

A word on this clone: Other DNA sequences in this sample translate to the same CDR3. The V gene is TRBV11-2, the J gene TRBJ1-1; no firm D call. The CDR3 length is 11 residues. The germline V and J ends were trimmed by 1 base and 8 bases, with 5 bases remaining between them. Germline V lookup: CDR1 SGHAT, CDR2 FQNNGV. The DNA for the CDR3 is TGTGCCAGCAGCTTAGGTCTCGAAGCTTTCTTT. As protein: CASSLGLEAFF. The full variable domain, completed using reference TRBV11-2 and TRBJ1-1, is EAGVAQSPRYKIIEKRQSVAFWCNPISGHATLYWYQQILGQGPKLLIQFQNNGVVDDSQLPKDRFSAERLKGVDSTLKIQPAKLEDSAVYLCASSLGLEAFFGQGTRLTVV.

The chain employs TRBV19 and TRBJ2-6; tentatively, D is TRBD2 (6 bases). CDR1 and CDR2 (germline): LNHDA, SQIVND (reference sequence). The V and J ends lost 7 bases and 1 base respectively, with 14 bases between them. The CDR3 totals 16 residues. The CDR3 protein is CASTPGGGSGANVLTF. CDR3 bases: TGTGCCAGTACCCCGGGTGGAGGGTCTGGGGCCAACGTCCTGACTTTC.

The chain combines TRBV27 with TRBJ1-4; 7 nucleotides match TRBD1. This CDR3 is built from 18 residues. J lost 8 bases, V lost 8 bases, and 23 bases had no gene match. The V gene's germline CDR1 is MNHEY and CDR2 SMNVEV (reference sequence). CDR3 coding DNA: TGTGCCAGCGGAGACCCGACAGGGAGGCACCAAAGAAGAGAAAAACTGTTTTTT. It yields the protein CASGDPTGRHQRREKLFF.

This chain joins TRBV5-1 and TRBJ2-1, with 7 positions matching TRBD2. Trimming took 1 base from V and 6 from J; bases not matched to a gene: 16. Looked up from germline, CDR1 is SGHRS and CDR2 is YFSETQ. The length of the CDR3 is 18 residues. The CDR3 DNA is TGCGCCAGCAGCTTGAGGAGTGCTAGCGGAAATCCTCGCAATGAGCAGTTCTTC. Its translation: CASSLRSASGNPRNEQFF.

The rearrangement links TRBV21-1 to TRBJ2-3; no DNA check was done on the table's D call, TRBD2. TRBV21-1 is marked as a pseudogene. This CDR3 region has 17 residues. CDR3 nucleotides: TGTGCCAGCAGCACCTCATGGACTAGCGGCGCCACAGATACGCAGTATTTT. Its protein is CASSTSWTSGATDTQYF.